Listed here are 15 T cell receptor beta chains from one sample, sequenced in a study of blood T cell repertoires in COVID-19. Using immunoSEQ multiplex PCR, the repertoire was profiled, and TCRdb retains in-frame clones only, with some absent. The profile shows under 250,000 clones, roughly 90% of them singletons. Sequenced sample: peripheral blood. These receptors were taken from a man in his sixties with COVID-19, enrolled during active disease.

This sequence joins TRBV10-2 and TRBJ2-7; D gene ambiguous. CDR1 and CDR2 from the germline V gene are WSHSY and SAAADI. Deletions cut 5 bases from V and 0 bases from J, with 5 bases between. This CDR3 has 12 amino acids. The CDR3 spells CASSISSYEQYF. CDR3 DNA: TGCGCCAGCAGTATTAGCTCCTACGAGCAGTACTTC.

The rearrangement links TRBV3-1 (or the pseudogene TRBV3-2) to TRBJ2-2; D possibly corresponds to TRBD1 (5 bases). The V end was cut by 5 bases, the J end by 2 bases, with 15 bases between. Germline-derived CDR1 and CDR2 are LGHDT and YNNKEL (reference sequence). This CDR3 region has 16 residues. The DNA of the CDR3 is TGTGCCAGCAGCTTCAAGGGGCAGGGAAACACCGGGGAGCTGTTTTTT. Its translation is CASSFKGQGNTGELFF.

The chain links TRBV7-3 to TRBJ2-1, with 14 bases fitting TRBD2. With V trimmed by 6 bases and J by 9 bases, 10 bases remained unmatched. The CDR3 has 16 amino acids. Germline lookup yields CDR1 SGHTA and CDR2 FQGTGA. The CDR3 sequence: CASSPGLAGGRSEQFF. In nucleotides, the CDR3 is TGTGCCAGCAGTCCCGGACTAGCGGGGGGTCGGAGTGAGCAGTTCTTC.

The CDR3 loop reads CASSRGRGQVGYSNQPQHF. The CDR3 DNA reads as TGCGCCAGCAGCCGGGGGAGAGGACAGGTTGGTTATAGCAATCAGCCCCAGCATTTT. The chain is built from TRBV4-1 and TRBJ1-5, with TRBD1 matching 7 bases. Per germline, CDR1 MGHRA and CDR2 YSYEKL. J was trimmed by 0 bases and V by 4 bases; bases with no gene match: 15. There are 19 residues in the CDR3.

The V and J genes are TRBV4-1 and TRBJ1-3; TRBD1 matches 9 bases. This CDR3 spans 17 amino acids. Germline assignment: CDR1 MGHRA and CDR2 YSYEKL. V lost 4 bases, J lost 2 bases, and 9 bases stayed unmatched. CDR3 loop: CASSPTGTGPTGNTIYF. CDR3 DNA sequence: TGCGCCAGCAGCCCCACCGGGACAGGGCCCACTGGAAACACCATATATTTT.

The chain couples TRBV5-4 to TRBJ1-1; 12 bases fit TRBD1. The CDR3 extends over 15 amino acids. In germline, CDR1 is SGHNT, CDR2 YYREEE (reference sequence). Unmatched junction bases numbered 5, after V lost 4 bases and J lost 4 bases. CDR3 nucleotides: TGTGCCAGCAGCCCACCGGGACAGGGGGCCACTGAAGCTTTCTTT. It translates to CASSPPGQGATEAFF. Full variable domain (remainder filled in from reference TRBV5-4 and TRBJ1-1): ETGVTQSPTHLIKTRGQQVTLRCSSQSGHNTVSWYQQALGQGPQFIFQYYREEENGRGNFPPRFSGLQFPNYSSELNVNALELDDSALYLCASSPPGQGATEAFFGQGTRLTVV.

CDR3 bases: TGTGCCTGGAGTGTAAAAGGGGGCGGGTCTGGCTACACCTTC. It translates to CAWSVKGGGSGYTF. The chain couples TRBV30 to TRBJ1-2, with 7 nucleotides matching TRBD1. Losses at the gene ends were 0 bases for V and 7 bases for J; bases not matched to a gene: 8. Germline CDR1 GTSNPN, CDR2 SVGIG (reference sequence). The CDR3 sequence is 14 residues long.

The V call is TRBV5-6, the J call TRBJ2-7; D remains ambiguous. CDR3 length: 15 amino acids. Trimming removed 2 bases from V and 1 base from J, with 13 bases in between. The V gene's germline CDR1 is SGHDT and CDR2 YYEEEE. CDR3 in DNA: TGTGCCAGCAGCTTAACAGCTTCCTATTCCTACGAGCAGTACTTC. This translates into CASSLTASYSYEQYF.

The rearrangement joins TRBV21-1 to TRBJ2-7; the table's D call, TRBD1, was not checked against the DNA. TRBV21-1 has pseudogene status. This CDR3 is 18 amino acids long. DNA of the CDR3: TGTGCCAGCAGCCCCCGAGGAGACAGGGGGCAGGAAGACTACGAGCAGTACTTC. This encodes CASSPRGDRGQEDYEQYF.

The chain has TRBV7-9 and TRBJ2-2, with 7 nucleotides matching TRBD1. Trimming at V came to 1 base and at J to 7 bases, leaving 3 bases not matched to a gene. The CDR3 is 14 residues long. CDR1 and CDR2 from the germline V gene are SEHNR and FQNEAQ (reference sequence). The CDR3 spells CASSLDRGSGELFF. In nucleotides, the CDR3 is TGTGCCAGCAGCTTAGACAGGGGTAGCGGGGAGCTGTTTTTT.

V and J are TRBV5-1 and TRBJ2-1, with D perhaps TRBD2 (5 bases). Germline V lookup: CDR1 SGHRS, CDR2 YFSETQ. This CDR3 is built from 15 residues. Deletions cut 4 bases from V and 5 bases from J, with 16 bases between. CDR3 nucleotides: TGCGCCAGCAGCGCAGTAGACCCGGGAAACAATGAGCAGTTCTTC. This encodes CASSAVDPGNNEQFF. Variable domain in full (rest from reference TRBV5-1 and TRBJ2-1): KAGVTQTPRYLIKTRGQQVTLSCSPISGHRSVSWYQQTPGQGLQFLFEYFSETQRNKGNFPGRFSGRQFSNSRSEMNVSTLELGDSALYLCASSAVDPGNNEQFFGPGTRLTVL.

DNA for the CDR3: TGTGCCAGCAGTCCTACAGGGGTTACCACCGGGGAGCTGTTTTTT. Protein sequence: CASSPTGVTTGELFF. The V gene is TRBV6-6, the J gene TRBJ2-2, with TRBD1 matching 7 bases. The CDR3 sequence is 15 residues long. Germline CDR1 reads MNHNY; CDR2 reads SVGAGI (reference sequence). The V gene end was trimmed by 5 bases and the J gene end by 4 bases; junction bases not matched to a gene: 7.

This chain connects TRBV28 to TRBJ1-2, with 8 bases fitting TRBD1. The V gene's germline CDR1 is MDHEN and CDR2 SYDVKM. The CDR3 covers 14 residues. V was clipped by 4 bases and J by 3 bases; unmatched bases: 4. The CDR3 is CASSSQGEDYGYTF. CDR3 nucleotide sequence: TGTGCCAGCAGTTCACAGGGGGAGGACTATGGCTACACCTTC.

A few counts support this clone. This chain connects TRBV18 to TRBJ2-1; D is perhaps TRBD1 (6 bases). Trimming pared 4 bases from V and 1 base from J, leaving 14 bases between. The CDR3 is 16 residues long. Per the germline V gene, CDR1 is KGHSH and CDR2 is LQKENI. The DNA for the CDR3 is TGTGCCAGCTCACGATATGCAGGGACATCCTACAATGAGCAGTTCTTC. Its translation: CASSRYAGTSYNEQFF.

This rearrangement joins TRBV28 to TRBJ2-2; D possibly corresponds to TRBD1 (6 bases). The germline V gene encodes CDR1 MDHEN and CDR2 SYDVKM. Trimming stripped 6 bases from V and 6 bases from J, with 14 bases between. This CDR3 has 14 amino acids. CDR3 nucleotide sequence: TGTGCCAGCAGATCTCCCAGGGGTGCCGGGGAGCTGTTTTTT. Its translation is CASRSPRGAGELFF.